This T cell receptor (beta chain) derives from a study of T cell changes during pregnancy in multiple sclerosis. Some clones are missing from TCRdb's copy, which holds only in-frame ones; the method was immunoSEQ multiplex PCR. The sample shows roughly 79,000 clones, 93% of them seen only once. V shed 2 bases and J shed 1 base, with 12 bases lying between them. The CDR3 has 16 residues. The germline V gene encodes CDR1 PRHDT and CDR2 FYEKMQ (reference sequence). The material was peripheral blood, obtained in the second trimester of pregnancy. The V gene is TRBV13, the J gene TRBJ2-1; D may be TRBD2 (7 bases). This sequence originates from a female donor in good health, enrolled as a control in a pregnancy study. The CDR3 sequence is CASSLHREGSYNEQFF. The CDR3 DNA is TGTGCCAGCAGCTTACACAGGGAGGGTTCCTACAATGAGCAGTTCTTC.